These T cell receptor beta chains were read from a single sample in a study of blood T cell repertoires in COVID-19. Here immunoSEQ multiplex PCR was the method, and the copy in TCRdb shows in-frame clones only, minus some. The data contain 150,000 or so clones, about four fifths of them singletons. The sequencing input was PBMCs or T cells enriched from blood (not recorded which). These receptors all come from a man aged 50-59 years who had recovered from COVID-19. Both conserved end residues are part of each CDR3. A D gene is named only where the DNA matches it firmly. A row's size may be missing; if present it is once, few, many or a size class.

J gene,clone size,D gene,V gene,CDR3 DNA,CDR3 protein
TRBJ2-7,-,TRBD1,TRBV6-6,TGTGCCATCCACCCTCAGGGGGCTCACGACGAGCAGTACTTC,CAIHPQGAHDEQYF
TRBJ2-2,-,-,TRBV6-5,TGTGCCAGCAGTTACTCGGCCACCGGGGAGCTGTTTTTT,CASSYSATGELFF
TRBJ1-3,-,-,TRBV30,TGTGCCTGGAAGGGGGTCGGAAACACCATATATTTT,CAWKGVGNTIYF
TRBJ1-5,-,-,TRBV7-9,TGTGCCAGCAGCACCGGTAATCAGCCCCAGCATTTT,CASSTGNQPQHF
TRBJ1-1,-,TRBD1,TRBV3-1/TRBV3-2,TGTGCCAGCAGCCAAACCCTCGGACAGGGACCCACTGAAGCTTTCTTT,CASSQTLGQGPTEAFF
TRBJ2-3,-,TRBD2,TRBV4-2,TGTGCCAGCAGCCAAGGGGGGGGTAGCACAGATACGCAGTATTTT,CASSQGGGSTDTQYF
TRBJ1-6,-,-,TRBV6-4,TGTGCCAGCAGTGACTCGTTTGACAGTCGTAGACCCCTCCACTTT,CASSDSFDSRRPLHF
TRBJ1-2,once,-,TRBV12-3/TRBV12-4,TGTGCCAGCAGTCGCGGGCTGAGAGATGGCTACACCTTC,CASSRGLRDGYTF
TRBJ1-2,-,-,TRBV10-3,TGTGCCATCCTGGGTTACGGGCGGGGTGGCTACACCTTC,CAILGYGRGGYTF
TRBJ2-3,once,-,TRBV3-1/TRBV3-2,TGTGCCAGCAGCCTCCGAGATACGCAGTATTTT,CASSLRDTQYF
TRBJ1-6,-,-,TRBV6-1,TGTGCCAGCAGTGAAGCTGGCAGAGGGAGCTCCTATAATTCACCCCTCCACTTT,CASSEAGRGSSYNSPLHF
TRBJ2-5,-,-,TRBV3-1/TRBV3-2,TGTGCCAGCAGCCAAGATCCTTCGGAGACCCAGTACTTC,CASSQDPSETQYF
TRBJ1-1,-,-,TRBV29-1,TGCAGCGTTGACCAGGGAAAGGACACTGAAGCTTTCTTT,CSVDQGKDTEAFF
TRBJ1-3,-,-,TRBV7-9,TGTGCCAGCAGCCGCACCGGGGGAAGCTCTGGAAACACCATATATTTT,CASSRTGGSSGNTIYF
TRBJ2-6,-,-,TRBV27,TGTGCCAGCAGTTCCCTCCTGTCTGGGGCCAACGTCCTGACTTTC,CASSSLLSGANVLTF
TRBJ2-5,-,TRBD1,TRBV7-3,TGTGCCAGCAGCTTTACCAGGGGGGAGACCCAGTACTTC,CASSFTRGETQYF
TRBJ2-1,-,-,TRBV19,TGTGCCAGTAGTATCTGGAGCTCCTACAATGAGCAGTTCTTC,CASSIWSSYNEQFF
TRBJ2-1,-,TRBD1,TRBV19,TGTGCCAGCCAAAAAGGGGGCTACTACAATGAGCAGTTCTTC,CASQKGGYYNEQFF